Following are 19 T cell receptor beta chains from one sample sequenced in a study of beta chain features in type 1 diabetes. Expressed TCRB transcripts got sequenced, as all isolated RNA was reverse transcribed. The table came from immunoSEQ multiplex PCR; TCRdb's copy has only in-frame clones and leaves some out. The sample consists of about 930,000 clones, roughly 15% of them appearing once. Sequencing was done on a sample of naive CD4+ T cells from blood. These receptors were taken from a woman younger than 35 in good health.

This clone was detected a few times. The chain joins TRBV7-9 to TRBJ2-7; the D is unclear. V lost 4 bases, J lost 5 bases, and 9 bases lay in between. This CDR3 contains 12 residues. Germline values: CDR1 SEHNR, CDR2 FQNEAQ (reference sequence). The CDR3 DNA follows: TGTGCCAGCAGCTCAACAGCTGACGAGCAGTACTTC. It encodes CASSSTADEQYF.

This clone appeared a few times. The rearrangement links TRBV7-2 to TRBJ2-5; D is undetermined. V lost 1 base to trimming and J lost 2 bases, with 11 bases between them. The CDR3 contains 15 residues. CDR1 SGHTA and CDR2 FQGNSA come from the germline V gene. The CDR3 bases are TGTGCCAGCAGCTTAGGGGCGGCAATTCAAGAGACCCAGTACTTC. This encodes CASSLGAAIQETQYF.

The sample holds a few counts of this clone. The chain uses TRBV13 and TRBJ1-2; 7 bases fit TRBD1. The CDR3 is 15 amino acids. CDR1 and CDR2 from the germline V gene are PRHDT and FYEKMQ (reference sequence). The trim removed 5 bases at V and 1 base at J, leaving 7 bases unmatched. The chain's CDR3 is CASSPTTGSNYGYTF. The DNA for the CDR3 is TGTGCCAGCAGCCCAACGACAGGGAGTAACTATGGCTACACCTTC. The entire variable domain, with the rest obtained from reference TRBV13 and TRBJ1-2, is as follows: AAGVIQSPRHLIKEKRETATLKCYPIPRHDTVYWYQQGPGQDPQFLISFYEKMQSDKGSIPDRFSAQQFSDYHSELNMSSLELGDSALYFCASSPTTGSNYGYTFGSGTRLTVV.

CDR3 nucleotides: TGTGCCAGCAGCCCATTCAAGGGGCTATATTACTACTTC. It translates to CASSPFKGLYYYF. J is TRBJ2-7 and V is TRBV7-9, with D perhaps TRBD1 (5 bases). There are 13 residues in the CDR3. Germline values: CDR1 SEHNR, CDR2 FQNEAQ (reference sequence). Trimming took off 5 bases at V and 13 bases at J, with 21 bases between the two ends. Looking up the rest from reference TRBV7-9 and TRBJ2-7 gives the full variable domain: DTGVSQNPRHKITKRGQNVTFRCDPISEHNRLYWYRQTLGQGPEFLTYFQNEAQLEKSRLLSDRFSAERPKGSFSTLEIQRTEQGDSAMYLCASSPFKGLYYYFGPGTRLTVT.

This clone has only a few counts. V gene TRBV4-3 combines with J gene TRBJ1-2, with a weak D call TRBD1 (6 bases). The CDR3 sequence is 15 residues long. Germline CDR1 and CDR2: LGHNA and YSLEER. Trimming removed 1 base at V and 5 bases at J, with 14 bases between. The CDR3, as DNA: TGCGCCAGCAGCCAAGGAACAGGGATAGGATATGGCTACACCTTC. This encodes CASSQGTGIGYGYTF.

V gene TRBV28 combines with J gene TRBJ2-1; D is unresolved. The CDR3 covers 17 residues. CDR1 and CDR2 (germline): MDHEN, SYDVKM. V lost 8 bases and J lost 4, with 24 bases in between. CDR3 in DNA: TGTGCCAGCCTGGGCGGTGGCAGCACAAGACATTACAATGAGCAGTTCTTC. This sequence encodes CASLGGGSTRHYNEQFF.

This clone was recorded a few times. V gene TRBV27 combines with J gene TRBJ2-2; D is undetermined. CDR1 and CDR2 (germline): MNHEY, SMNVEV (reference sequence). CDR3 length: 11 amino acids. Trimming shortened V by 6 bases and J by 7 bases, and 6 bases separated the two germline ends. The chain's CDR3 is CASRSLGELFF. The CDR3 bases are TGTGCCAGCAGATCGCTCGGGGAGCTGTTTTTT.

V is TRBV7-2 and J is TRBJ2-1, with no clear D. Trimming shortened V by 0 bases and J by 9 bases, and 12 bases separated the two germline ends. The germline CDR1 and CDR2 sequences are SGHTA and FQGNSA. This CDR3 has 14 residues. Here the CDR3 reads CASSLATQLGEQFF. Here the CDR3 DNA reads TGTGCCAGCAGCTTAGCGACTCAACTCGGTGAGCAGTTCTTC.

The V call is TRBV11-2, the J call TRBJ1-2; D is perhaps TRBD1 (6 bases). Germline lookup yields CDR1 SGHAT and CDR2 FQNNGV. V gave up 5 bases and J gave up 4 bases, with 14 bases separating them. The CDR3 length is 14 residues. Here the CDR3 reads CASSLDRPFYGYTF. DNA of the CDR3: TGTGCCAGCAGCCTTGACAGGCCCTTCTATGGCTACACCTTC.

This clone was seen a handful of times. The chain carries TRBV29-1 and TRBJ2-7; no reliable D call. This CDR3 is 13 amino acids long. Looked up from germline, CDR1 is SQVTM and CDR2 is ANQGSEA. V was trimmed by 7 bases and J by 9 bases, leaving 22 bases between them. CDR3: CSARSDETLGQYF. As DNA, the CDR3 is TGCAGCGCCCGTTCGGACGAGACCCTCGGGCAGTACTTC.

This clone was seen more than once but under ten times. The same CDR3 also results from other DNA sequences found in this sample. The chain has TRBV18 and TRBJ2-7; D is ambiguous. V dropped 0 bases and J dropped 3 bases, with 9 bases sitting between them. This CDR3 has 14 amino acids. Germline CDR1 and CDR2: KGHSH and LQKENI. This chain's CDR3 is CASSPPGPNYEQYF. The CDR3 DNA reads TGTGCCAGCTCACCACCGGGTCCAAACTACGAGCAGTACTTC.

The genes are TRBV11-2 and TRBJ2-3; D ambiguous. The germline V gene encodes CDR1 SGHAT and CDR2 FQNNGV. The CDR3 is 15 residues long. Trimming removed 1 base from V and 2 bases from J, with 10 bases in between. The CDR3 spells CASSLGAGNTDTQYF. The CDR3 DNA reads TGTGCCAGCAGCTTAGGGGCAGGCAACACAGATACGCAGTATTTT.

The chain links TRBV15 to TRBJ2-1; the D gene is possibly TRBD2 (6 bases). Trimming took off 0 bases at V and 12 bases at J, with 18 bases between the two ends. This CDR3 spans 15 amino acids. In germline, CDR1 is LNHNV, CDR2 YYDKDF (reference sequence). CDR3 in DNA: TGTGCCACCAGCAGAGAAGCGGGCACGACAATGAGGCAGTTCTTC. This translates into CATSREAGTTMRQFF.

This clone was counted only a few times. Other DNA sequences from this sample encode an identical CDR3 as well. Here the CDR3 DNA reads TGTGCCAGCAGCTTAATTGAAAAACTGTTTTTT. The encoded protein is CASSLIEKLFF. The V and J genes are TRBV7-9 and TRBJ1-4; D uncertain. The CDR3 loop spans 11 amino acids. Germline CDR1 reads SEHNR; CDR2 reads FQNEAQ (reference sequence). Between the trimmed V and J ends, which lost 2 bases and 7 bases, there was a span of 2 bases.

The CDR3 here is CASSATGLYGYTF. DNA of the CDR3: TGTGCCAGCAGCGCGACAGGCCTCTATGGCTACACCTTC. The chain is built from TRBV5-4 and TRBJ1-2; tentatively, D is TRBD1 (6 bases). CDR3 length: 13 amino acids. V was cut by 4 bases and J by 4 bases, with 11 bases left in between. Germline values: CDR1 SGHNT, CDR2 YYREEE (reference sequence).

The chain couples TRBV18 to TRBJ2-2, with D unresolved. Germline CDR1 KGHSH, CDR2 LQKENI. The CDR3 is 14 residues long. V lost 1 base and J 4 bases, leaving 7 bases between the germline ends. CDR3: CASSPLEVTGELFF. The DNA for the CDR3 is TGTGCCAGCTCACCACTCGAAGTCACCGGGGAGCTGTTTTTT.

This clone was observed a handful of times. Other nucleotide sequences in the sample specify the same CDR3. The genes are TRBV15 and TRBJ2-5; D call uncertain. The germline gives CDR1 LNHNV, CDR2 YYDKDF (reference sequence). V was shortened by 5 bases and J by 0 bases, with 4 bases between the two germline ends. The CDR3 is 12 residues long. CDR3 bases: TGTGCCACCAGCCGGGACCAAGAGACCCAGTACTTC. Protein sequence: CATSRDQETQYF.

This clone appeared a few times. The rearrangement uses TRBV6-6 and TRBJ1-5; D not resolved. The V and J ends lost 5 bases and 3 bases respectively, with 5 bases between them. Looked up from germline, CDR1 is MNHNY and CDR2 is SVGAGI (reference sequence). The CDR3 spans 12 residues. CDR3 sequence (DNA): TGTGCCAGCAGTAGCTTCAATCAGCCCCAGCATTTT. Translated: CASSSFNQPQHF.

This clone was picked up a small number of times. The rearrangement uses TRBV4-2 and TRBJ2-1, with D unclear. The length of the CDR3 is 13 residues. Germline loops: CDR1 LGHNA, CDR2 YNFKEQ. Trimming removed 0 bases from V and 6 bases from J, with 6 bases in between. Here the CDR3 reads CASSQDLGNEQFF. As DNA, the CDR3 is TGTGCCAGCAGCCAAGATTTAGGCAATGAGCAGTTCTTC.